A selection of T cell receptor beta chains follows, all from one sample in a study of T-cell memory formation after mild COVID-19. One entry per CDR3 protein results from TCRdb running MiXCR on the 5' RACE reads. The table lists about 400,000 distinct CDR3 sequences, approximately 24% of them singletons. The specimen sequenced was PBMCs or a T cell subset sorted from them (not recorded which). Source of these receptors: an adult woman who had mild COVID-19 (a few samples of this study predate the infection). Cell type and time point are not known. CDR3s leave out the opening cysteine and the closing phenylalanine or tryptophan. Each record gives: clone size, V gene, J gene, CDR3 protein. Size is omitted from some rows. Given values are once, few, many or a class for expanded clones.

-	TRBV7-2	TRBJ2-4	ASSTSMGNIQY
-	TRBV27	TRBJ1-2	ASSPRVGGAYGYT
once	TRBV30	TRBJ1-2	AWSVRRDNGYT
few	TRBV6-2/TRBV6-3	TRBJ1-1	ASNRRGNTEAF
-	TRBV9	TRBJ2-7	ASSPRVGDGEQY
few	TRBV7-3	TRBJ2-1	VSSPRTSGEQF
-	TRBV10-3	TRBJ1-2	AISESWDGYT
few	TRBV15	TRBJ2-5	ATSRQGGSAETQY
-	TRBV7-6	TRBJ2-1	ASRDGDRTYNEQF
-	TRBV12-3/TRBV12-4	TRBJ2-1	ASELADYNEQF
many	TRBV23-1	TRBJ2-3	ASSPRGFWRTDTQY
-	TRBV4-2	TRBJ2-7	ASSQDGTGGSYEQY
-	TRBV18	TRBJ2-3	ASSPRTGEDTQY
-	TRBV7-8	TRBJ1-1	ASSFSGFTTEAF
-	TRBV24-1	TRBJ2-6	ATSDQVLSSGANVLT
-	TRBV27	TRBJ1-2	ASSSGTGEAGWGYT
few	TRBV24-1	TRBJ2-1	ATSLAGGHNEQF
few	TRBV7-8	TRBJ2-7	ASSLEAAGGRNEQY
-	TRBV7-9	TRBJ2-7	ASSLRTSGTYEQY
few	TRBV20-1	TRBJ1-1	SARGPNTEAF
-	TRBV12-3/TRBV12-4	TRBJ1-5	ASRKGAPSNQPQH
-	TRBV29-1	TRBJ1-2	SAVRGRGYT
-	TRBV20-1	TRBJ2-1	SARVPLANEQF
few	TRBV15	TRBJ2-3	ATASYPRTSPDGDTQY
-	TRBV12-3/TRBV12-4	TRBJ2-2	ASSFVVLLGGKTGELF
few	TRBV4-3	TRBJ2-3	ASSRSSGSTDTQY
few	TRBV12-3/TRBV12-4	TRBJ1-5	ASSLEGQSFDQPQH
-	TRBV30	TRBJ2-3	AWLDRVADTQY
few	TRBV7-2	TRBJ2-1	ASSMDRDFWQF
-	TRBV3-1	TRBJ2-3	ASSPSGNGADTQY
-	TRBV12-3/TRBV12-4	TRBJ2-7	ASSFEGGNSYEQY
-	TRBV11-2	TRBJ2-3	ASSRLMGEWTDTQY
-	TRBV3-1	TRBJ2-7	ASSQDTLAGIYEQY
-	TRBV27	TRBJ2-1	ASSLDKGLGYNEQF
many	TRBV12-3/TRBV12-4	TRBJ1-2	ASSLRENYGYT
once	TRBV12-3/TRBV12-4	TRBJ2-5	ASSSTAIFETQY
-	TRBV20-1	TRBJ1-2	SARTLGGYT
few	TRBV19	TRBJ2-7	ASSIGDRESYEQY
few	TRBV19	TRBJ2-1	ASSMGIFRGNHNEQF
-	TRBV3-1	TRBJ1-1	ASSPPGTMNTEAF
-	TRBV7-8	TRBJ2-3	ASIPRSGSWDTQY
few	TRBV12-3/TRBV12-4	TRBJ2-1	ASSSTVLGSYNEQF
few	TRBV20-1	TRBJ2-3	SASPGTGRRDTQY
many	TRBV7-2	TRBJ2-2	ASSLPSFPYTGELF
-	TRBV24-1	TRBJ1-5	ATSDLWEDQPQH
few	TRBV6-4	TRBJ2-1	ASSDKPGGAHNEQF
-	TRBV12-3/TRBV12-4	TRBJ1-1	ASRLTAEAF
-	TRBV6-6	TRBJ1-2	ASSYETGWEDGYT
few	TRBV5-1	TRBJ2-1	ASSLTAGTASQNNEQF
few	TRBV29-1	TRBJ1-2	SVRVPGGYGYT
-	TRBV4-1	TRBJ2-7	ASSQTPPGGRSYEQY
many	TRBV12-3/TRBV12-4	TRBJ2-4	ASSPRTGENIQY
-	TRBV4-3	TRBJ2-1	ASSQGGGRAPYNEQF
few	TRBV15	TRBJ2-3	ATSSRKSTDTQY
-	TRBV12-3/TRBV12-4	TRBJ2-4	ASTQGDIQY